Shown below are 18 T cell receptor beta chains from a single sample sequenced in a study of vaccination and CD4 T cells after COVID-19. The time point: late sampling 161 to 241 days after vaccination in three convalescent patients. TCRdb passed the PCR reads through MiXCR, listing each CDR3 protein once. This sample has some 26,000 distinct CDR3 sequences; under 65% occur once, and the top ten carry approximately 5.7%. The sample consisted of CD4+ T cells from blood, taken about 7 months after SARS-CoV-2 vaccination. Receptors originate from a human donor who had recovered from COVID-19.

This chain joins TRBV6-5 and TRBJ2-3, with 7 bases identical to TRBD2. Germline CDR1 MNHEY, CDR2 SVGAGI. The V segment lost 4 bases and the J segment 1 base; nucleotides outside the gene matches: 5. CDR3 length: 15 amino acids. CDR3 region: CASSLSLAGTDTQYF. The CDR3 bases are TGTGCCAGCAGTTTATCGCTAGCGGGCACAGATACGCAGTATTTT.

This clonotype was seen a few times. V gene TRBV6-5 combines with J gene TRBJ2-1, with 11 bases fitting TRBD2. V dropped 3 bases and J dropped 8; count of bases not matched to a gene: 6. CDR1 and CDR2 from the germline V gene are MNHEY and SVGAGI. CDR3 length: 15 residues. Written as DNA, the CDR3 is TGTGCCAGCAGTTATACTAGCGGGAGTAGGGATGAGCAGTTCTTC. Amino acid sequence: CASSYTSGSRDEQFF.

This clonotype was picked up one time. The V gene is TRBV20-1, the J gene TRBJ2-3, with 10 bases matching TRBD2. This CDR3 spans 15 amino acids. V trimming: 6 bases; J trimming: 4 bases; junction bases outside the gene matches: 10. Germline assignment: CDR1 DFQATT and CDR2 SNEGSKA (reference sequence). CDR3 sequence: CSASNGAGGADTQYF. CDR3 DNA sequence: TGCAGTGCCTCTAATGGAGCGGGAGGGGCAGATACGCAGTATTTT.

The rearrangement joins TRBV20-1 to TRBJ2-5, with D perhaps TRBD2 (5 bases). Trimming took off 6 bases at V and 4 bases at J, with 15 bases between the two ends. The CDR3 covers 13 residues. Germline values: CDR1 DFQATT, CDR2 SNEGSKA (reference sequence). The CDR3: CSAQPGGSETQYF. The CDR3 region has the DNA TGCAGTGCACAACCGGGCGGGTCAGAGACCCAGTACTTC.

Written as DNA, the CDR3 is TGTGCCAGCAGTGAATTGGCAGGGAACTCCTACGAGCAGTACTTC. It is translated as CASSELAGNSYEQYF. The chain couples TRBV6-1 to TRBJ2-7, with D possibly matching TRBD1 (5 bases). Germline V lookup: CDR1 MNHNS, CDR2 SASEGT. Trimming pared 2 bases from V and 0 bases from J, leaving 11 bases between. This CDR3 contains 15 residues.

Comments on this clonotype: The junction departs from germline at one end; a sequencing error may be responsible. The V gene is TRBV7-6, the J gene TRBJ2-3; TRBD1 matches at 7 bases. CDR1 is SGHVS, CDR2 FNYEAQ, per germline. The CDR3 covers 14 residues. CDR3 bases: TGTGCTAGCAGCTTAGGGCAGGGGGTAGATACGCAGTATTTT. Translated: CASSLGQGVDTQYF. Full variable domain (rest looked up from reference TRBV7-6 and TRBJ2-3): GAGVSQSPRYKVTKRGQDVALRCDPISGHVSLYWYRQALGQGPEFLTYFNYEAQQDKSGLPNDRFSAERPEGSISTLTIQRTEQRDSAMYRCASSLGQGVDTQYFGPGTRLTVL.

The chain recombines TRBV7-9 with TRBJ2-3; 8 bases map to TRBD2. The germline gives CDR1 SEHNR, CDR2 FQNEAQ (reference sequence). V gave up 5 bases and J gave up 1 base; unmatched junction bases: 5. The CDR3 covers 15 residues. The CDR3 loop reads CASSPGGVGTDTQYF. CDR3 DNA sequence: TGTGCCAGCAGCCCCGGGGGGGTGGGCACAGATACGCAGTATTTT.

The chain carries TRBV24-1 and TRBJ2-5, with a tentative D call TRBD2 (6 bases). Per the germline V gene, CDR1 is KGHDR and CDR2 is SFDVKD. The CDR3 is 15 amino acids. V dropped 0 bases and J dropped 2 bases, with 9 bases sitting between them. The CDR3 reads CATSDLSGDQETQYF. Here the CDR3 DNA reads TGTGCCACCAGTGATTTGTCGGGGGATCAAGAGACCCAGTACTTC.

CDR3 in DNA: TGTGCCAGCAGCCGGACTAGCGGTAACAATGAGCAGTTCTTC. It specifies CASSRTSGNNEQFF. The genes are TRBV5-4 and TRBJ2-1, with 10 positions matching TRBD2. This CDR3 comprises 14 residues. Germline lookup yields CDR1 SGHNT and CDR2 YYREEE (reference sequence). Losses at the gene ends were 4 bases for V and 5 bases for J; bases not matched to a gene: 3.

This chain links TRBV7-9 with TRBJ1-2, with D uncertain. Germline V lookup: CDR1 SEHNR, CDR2 FQNEAQ (reference sequence). Trimming removed 0 bases at V and 5 bases at J, with 13 bases between. The CDR3 sequence is 15 residues long. In DNA, the CDR3 is TGTGCCAGCAGCTTAGCCTACGTTCCTTCTTATGGCTACACCTTC. This gives the protein CASSLAYVPSYGYTF.

This clonotype was picked up a small number of times. The V call is TRBV20-1, the J call TRBJ2-1; TRBD2 might be the D (5 bases). V gave up 6 bases and J gave up 10 bases, with 22 bases separating them. This CDR3 spans 14 amino acids. Germline CDR1 DFQATT, CDR2 SNEGSKA (reference sequence). Written as DNA, the CDR3 is TGCAGTGCAAACAATCTTCGAGCGGCGGGCGAGCAGTTCTTC. Amino acids: CSANNLRAAGEQFF.

This chain joins TRBV4-2 and TRBJ2-1; D uncertain. The V and J ends lost 0 bases and 6 bases respectively, with 9 bases between them. Germline V gene sequence: CDR1 LGHNA, CDR2 YNFKEQ. The CDR3 spans 14 residues. The CDR3 bases are TGTGCCAGCAGCCAAGAATGGAGTGCCAATGAGCAGTTCTTC. Amino acid sequence: CASSQEWSANEQFF.

The chain has TRBV6-1 and TRBJ1-6, with a tentative D call TRBD1 (5 bases). The CDR3 runs 15 residues. The germline V gene encodes CDR1 MNHNS and CDR2 SASEGT. V gave up 7 bases and J gave up 10 bases, with 20 bases separating them. The DNA for the CDR3 is TGTGCCAGCATAGATTCTGAACCGGGGCGGTCACCCCTCCACTTT. It translates to CASIDSEPGRSPLHF.

The V call is TRBV27, the J call TRBJ2-7, with TRBD1 as a possible D gene (6 bases). Germline CDR1 and CDR2: MNHEY and SMNVEV (reference sequence). CDR3 length: 15 residues. V was pared by 10 bases and J by 1 base, with 20 bases between. The CDR3 is CATKLQGFPSYEQYF. The CDR3, as DNA: TGTGCCACCAAACTACAGGGTTTTCCTTCCTACGAGCAGTACTTC.

Notes on this clonotype: This is likely a read error, given that the CDR3 carries no conserved phenylalanine or tryptophan at its end. The gene calls are TRBV6-1 and TRBJ2-7; a weak D match, TRBD1 (5 bases). Trimming removed 4 bases from V and 0 bases from J, with 10 bases in between. This CDR3 has 14 residues. The germline gives CDR1 MNHNS, CDR2 SASEGT. The CDR3 region is CASSGYQGSYEQYL. The CDR3 nucleotides are TGTGCCAGCAGTGGCTACCAGGGCTCCTACGAGCAGTACTTA.

This chain uses TRBV29-1 with TRBJ2-5; the D is unclear. Germline V lookup: CDR1 SQVTM, CDR2 ANQGSEA. CDR3 length: 16 residues. Trimming took 7 bases from V and 0 from J, leaving 21 bases between them. CDR3 in amino acids: CSGILTQFRYQETQYF. The CDR3, as DNA: TGCAGCGGGATTCTGACTCAATTTAGGTACCAAGAGACCCAGTACTTC.

A few counts support this clonotype. The rearrangement uses TRBV6-1 and TRBJ2-7; TRBD2 matches 7 bases. The CDR3 loop spans 15 amino acids. Per germline, CDR1 MNHNS and CDR2 SASEGT. J gave up 0 bases and V 3 bases, and 5 bases lay outside the gene matches. As DNA, the CDR3 is TGTGCCAGCAGTGAGATGGCGGGAGACTCCTACGAGCAGTACTTC. Protein product: CASSEMAGDSYEQYF.

The chain uses TRBV20-1 and TRBJ2-5, with TRBD2 matching over 13 bases. V gave up 8 bases and J gave up 4 bases; unmatched junction bases: 16. The CDR3 is made up of 17 amino acids. Per germline, CDR1 DFQATT and CDR2 SNEGSKA (reference sequence). CDR3 DNA: TGCAGTTGGTCAGATGGACTAGCGGGAGCGGGAGGAGAGACCCAGTACTTC. This encodes CSWSDGLAGAGGETQYF.